These 26 T cell receptor beta chains originate from one sample sequenced in a study of response to subunit inactivated influenza vaccine. TCRdb fed the RT-PCR reads into MiXCR, producing one record per CDR3 protein. The sample holds approximately 490,000 distinct CDR3 sequences, more than 7% seen once. The sequences come from PBMCs from blood, collected roughly 24 months after vaccination. Receptors originate from a man between 50 and 70 years old who received an inactivated influenza vaccine.

This clonotype appeared a few times. The CDR3 sequence: CASIRGNEQFF. DNA of the CDR3: TGTGCCAGCATACGCGGCAATGAGCAGTTCTTC. The gene calls are TRBV11-2 and TRBJ2-1; D remains unclear. Germline V lookup: CDR1 SGHAT, CDR2 FQNNGV. Trimming shortened V by 7 bases and J by 6 bases, and 7 bases separated the two germline ends. CDR3 length: 11 amino acids.

Ten or more counts support this clonotype. The V call is TRBV28, the J call TRBJ2-2; maybe TRBD1 (6 bases). The CDR3 runs 14 residues. Germline V gene sequence: CDR1 MDHEN, CDR2 SYDVKM. Trimming cost V 5 bases and J 7 bases, with 14 bases left between them. The CDR3 loop reads CASSPVQGGGELFF. The CDR3 coding sequence is TGTGCCAGCAGTCCGGTACAGGGTGGCGGGGAGCTGTTTTTT. The variable domain in full, with the rest retrieved from reference TRBV28 and TRBJ2-2, is DVKVTQSSRYLVKRTGEKVFLECVQDMDHENMFWYRQDPGLGLRLIYFSYDVKMKEKGDIPEGYSVSREKKERFSLILESASTNQTSMYLCASSPVQGGGELFFGEGSRLTVL.

The rearrangement links TRBV7-6 to TRBJ1-6, with 7 positions matching TRBD1. After removal of 0 bases from V and 5 bases from J, the junction contained 4 bases not matched to a gene. Germline CDR1 reads SGHVS; CDR2 reads FNYEAQ. The CDR3 loop spans 16 amino acids. In DNA form, the CDR3 reads TGTGCCAGCAGCTTAGCCAACAGGGGACATAATTCACCCCTCCACTTT. It yields the protein CASSLANRGHNSPLHF. Full variable domain (rest looked up from reference TRBV7-6 and TRBJ1-6): GAGVSQSPRYKVTKRGQDVALRCDPISGHVSLYWYRQALGQGPEFLTYFNYEAQQDKSGLPNDRFSAERPEGSISTLTIQRTEQRDSAMYRCASSLANRGHNSPLHFGNGTRLTVT.

The chain links TRBV29-1 to TRBJ2-7; 9 bases line up with TRBD2. V trimming: 4 bases; J trimming: 0 bases; junction bases outside the gene matches: 7. Germline V gene sequence: CDR1 SQVTM, CDR2 ANQGSEA. This CDR3 has 15 amino acids. CDR3: CSVAAGTSISYEQYF. As DNA, the CDR3 is TGCAGCGTTGCCGCCGGGACTAGCATCTCCTACGAGCAGTACTTC.

CDR3 DNA sequence: TGCGCCAGCAGCTCCGAGGGCCGGGACTCACCCCTCCACTTT. It codes for CASSSEGRDSPLHF. The chain has TRBV5-1 and TRBJ1-6, with TRBD1 as a possible D gene (5 bases). This CDR3 contains 14 residues. Per germline, CDR1 SGHRS and CDR2 YFSETQ. V was pared by 3 bases and J by 10 bases, with 14 bases between.

In nucleotides, the CDR3 is TGTGCCAGCAGCCAGCGGGACAGGGGGAACTACGAGCAGTACTTC. It encodes CASSQRDRGNYEQYF. The chain employs TRBV3-1 and TRBJ2-7, with TRBD1 identical over 11 bases. The ends lost 3 bases at V and 3 bases at J; junction bases unmatched: 4. In germline, CDR1 is LGHDT, CDR2 YNNKEL (reference sequence). The length of the CDR3 is 15 residues.

This clonotype was seen only a few times. The rearrangement links TRBV28 to TRBJ2-7; possible D gene TRBD2, 5 bases. Germline CDR1 reads MDHEN; CDR2 reads SYDVKM. V lost 5 bases and J lost 0, with 17 bases in between. The CDR3 loop spans 16 amino acids. CDR3 sequence: CASSGNGVGLSYEQYF. DNA for the CDR3: TGTGCCAGCAGTGGGAATGGAGTAGGACTCTCCTACGAGCAGTACTTC.

In its sample, this clonotype was seen many times. V gene TRBV10-3 combines with J gene TRBJ2-1; 12 bases match TRBD2. The J segment lost 3 bases and the V segment lost 2 bases, leaving 5 bases of the junction unmatched. This CDR3 contains 17 residues. Germline V gene lookup returns CDR1 ENHRY and CDR2 SYGVKD. The CDR3: CAISEGLAGSNYNEQFF. CDR3 bases: TGTGCCATCAGTGAGGGACTAGCGGGATCCAACTACAATGAGCAGTTCTTC.

This clonotype was detected ten times or more. The chain combines TRBV5-8 with TRBJ1-1; perhaps TRBD1 as D (6 bases). Germline V CDR1 and CDR2: SGHTS, YDEGEE. With 4 bases removed from V and 0 bases from J, the gap between germline ends came to 16 bases. This CDR3 has 16 amino acids. The CDR3 region is CASSGTSHALNTEAFF. CDR3 coding DNA: TGTGCCAGCAGCGGGACATCCCACGCTTTGAACACTGAAGCTTTCTTT. The complete variable domain, with remaining parts taken from reference TRBV5-8 and TRBJ1-1, reads EAGVTQSPTHLIKTRGQQATLRCSPISGHTSVYWYQQALGLGLQFLLWYDEGEERNRGNFPPRFSGRQFPNYSSELNVNALELEDSALYLCASSGTSHALNTEAFFGQGTRLTVV.

V is TRBV5-5 and J is TRBJ2-7, with D possibly matching TRBD1 (6 bases). The CDR3 has 14 amino acids. The germline V and J ends were trimmed by 4 bases and 1 base, with 12 bases remaining between them. CDR1 is SGHKS, CDR2 YYEKEE, per germline (reference sequence). CDR3 in amino acids: CASSRLDSSYEQYF. CDR3 nucleotides: TGTGCCAGCAGCCGTTTGGACAGTTCCTACGAGCAGTACTTC.

This clonotype has just one count. A much larger clone lies a single base off, so this may be a read error. J is TRBJ2-7 and V is TRBV2; D gene unclear. This CDR3 contains 12 residues. CDR1 is SNHLY, CDR2 FYNNEI, per germline. The CDR3, as DNA: TGTGTCAGCAGTGCGCTCAACTACGAGCAGTACTTC. Amino acids: CVSSALNYEQYF.

This clonotype was seen repeatedly, ten times or more. The chain has TRBV20-1 and TRBJ2-1, with D perhaps matching TRBD2 (6 bases). Germline V gives CDR1 DFQATT, CDR2 SNEGSKA (reference sequence). CDR3 length equals 16 residues. Trimming shortened V by 6 bases and J by 9 bases, and 27 bases separated the two germline ends. DNA for the CDR3: TGCAGTGCGAAGCGGGTTGGTGGGAGGCTTTGGGTTGAGCAGTTCTTC. This sequence encodes CSAKRVGGRLWVEQFF.

In this sample, this clonotype turned up many times. J is TRBJ1-1 and V is TRBV5-1; D ambiguous. V was clipped by 5 bases and J by 1 base, with 9 bases between them. CDR3 length: 13 residues. Looked up from germline, CDR1 is SGHRS and CDR2 is YFSETQ. Written as DNA, the CDR3 is TGCGCCAGCAGGGCCGGGGAGAACACTGAAGCTTTCTTT. Amino acid sequence: CASRAGENTEAFF.

The rearrangement links TRBV20-1 to TRBJ1-2, with unresolved D. CDR1 is DFQATT and CDR2 is SNEGSKA in the germline V gene (reference sequence). The V end was cut by 0 bases, the J end by 9 bases, with 11 bases between. CDR3 size: 12 residues. Here the CDR3 reads CSARDGLGSYTF. The CDR3 region has the DNA TGCAGTGCTAGAGATGGCCTCGGGAGCTACACCTTC.

This clonotype occurred many times. The chain carries TRBV5-5 and TRBJ1-2; D may be TRBD1 (6 bases). V dropped 0 bases and J dropped 5 bases, with 17 bases sitting between them. Germline V lookup: CDR1 SGHKS, CDR2 YYEKEE (reference sequence). CDR3 length: 16 amino acids. CDR3 DNA: TGTGCCAGCAGCTTGGGAATCCAGGGGAGAGCTTATGGCTACACCTTC. Its translation is CASSLGIQGRAYGYTF.

The chain carries TRBV7-2 and TRBJ1-3; D ambiguous. This CDR3 is 15 amino acids long. V lost 5 bases, J lost 0 bases, and 11 bases lay in between. Germline V gene sequence: CDR1 SGHTA, CDR2 FQGNSA. CDR3 nucleotides: TGTGCCAGCAGCCGTAACAGCGGCTCTGGAAACACCATATATTTT. As protein: CASSRNSGSGNTIYF.

This clonotype showed up many times. The V gene is TRBV7-2, the J gene TRBJ2-1; 8 nucleotides align to TRBD2. Germline CDR1 is SGHTA and CDR2 is FQGNSA. V lost 6 bases, J lost 13 bases, and 11 bases stayed unmatched. This CDR3 is built from 13 residues. The CDR3 spells CASSPPGLEIQFF. CDR3 bases: TGTGCCAGCAGTCCGCCGGGACTAGAAATTCAGTTCTTC.

This clonotype was seen many times. The genes are TRBV18 and TRBJ1-2, with D tentatively TRBD1 (5 bases). V lost 3 bases and J 0 bases, leaving 11 bases between the germline ends. Germline V gene sequence: CDR1 KGHSH, CDR2 LQKENI. The CDR3 spans 15 residues. CDR3 DNA: TGTGCCAGCTCACCCGGCGGGACGGCTAACTATGGCTACACCTTC. Translating gives CASSPGGTANYGYTF.

The sample holds many counts of this clonotype. The J gene is TRBJ2-3, the V gene TRBV28; 8 bases are a match to TRBD2. Per germline, CDR1 MDHEN and CDR2 SYDVKM. V lost 2 bases, J lost 1 base, and 2 bases stayed unmatched. This CDR3 comprises 15 residues. The CDR3 DNA reads TGTGCCAGCAGTTTACCGGGGGGGGGCACAGATACGCAGTATTTT. This encodes CASSLPGGGTDTQYF.

In this sample, this clonotype turned up many times. This chain joins TRBV7-2 and TRBJ2-3, with unresolved D. The CDR3 extends over 15 amino acids. Germline V gives CDR1 SGHTA, CDR2 FQGNSA. Trimming cost V 2 bases and J 2 bases, with 11 bases left between them. The CDR3 here is CASSLRGRTTDTQYF. CDR3 bases: TGTGCCAGCAGCTTACGAGGCAGGACCACAGATACGCAGTATTTT.

This clonotype appeared a few times. The chain couples TRBV6-2 or TRBV6-3 to TRBJ2-7; D call uncertain. This CDR3 is 16 amino acids long. The germline V and J ends were trimmed by 8 bases and 0 bases, with 20 bases remaining between them. Germline V gene lookup returns CDR1 MNHEY and CDR2 SVGEGT. The CDR3 sequence is CASQQFGPPSSYEQYF. CDR3 in DNA: TGTGCCAGCCAACAATTCGGACCGCCGAGCTCCTACGAGCAGTACTTC.

The chain is built from TRBV10-3 and TRBJ2-4; D gene uncertain. The germline V and J ends were trimmed by 0 bases and 9 bases, with 9 bases remaining between them. The CDR3 is made up of 13 amino acids. Germline CDR1 reads ENHRY; CDR2 reads SYGVKD. For the CDR3, the DNA is TGTGCCATCAGTGAGTCGGTAGACTCCATTCAGTACTTC. It specifies CAISESVDSIQYF.

The chain has TRBV7-8 and TRBJ2-7; D not certain. V was clipped by 6 bases and J by 3 bases, with 12 bases between them. The CDR3 has 13 amino acids. Germline V gene data show CDR1 as SGHVS and CDR2 as FQNEAQ. The CDR3 loop reads CASRTQIYYEQYF. CDR3 nucleotide sequence: TGTGCCAGCAGGACACAAATTTACTACGAGCAGTACTTC. Full variable domain (rest looked up from reference TRBV7-8 and TRBJ2-7): GAGVSQSPRYKVAKRGQDVALRCDPISGHVSLFWYQQALGQGPEFLTYFQNEAQLDKSGLPSDRFFAERPEGSVSTLKIQRTQQEDSAVYLCASRTQIYYEQYFGPGTRLTVT.

In its sample, this clonotype was seen a few times. V usage is TRBV4-3 and J usage is TRBJ2-2, with no clear D. This CDR3 is built from 13 residues. Trimming took 4 bases from V and 8 from J, leaving 11 bases between them. Germline loops: CDR1 LGHNA, CDR2 YSLEER. The CDR3 loop reads CASSPLNGGELFF. In DNA, the CDR3 is TGCGCCAGCAGCCCTCTAAATGGGGGGGAGCTGTTTTTT.

A few counts support this clonotype. V and J are TRBV9 and TRBJ2-3; D is unresolved. Germline CDR1 and CDR2: SGDLS and YYNGEE. Trimming pared 0 bases from V and 3 bases from J, leaving 5 bases between. The CDR3 length is 13 residues. CDR3 protein: CASSVGWTDTQYF. The CDR3 DNA sequence: TGTGCCAGCAGCGTAGGGTGGACAGATACGCAGTATTTT.

This clonotype was counted between two and nine times. V and J are TRBV6-4 and TRBJ1-1; no clear D. The CDR3 is 13 amino acids. V gave up 7 bases and J gave up 6 bases, with 15 bases separating them. Germline V lookup: CDR1 MRHNA, CDR2 SNTAGT. The CDR3 bases are TGTGCCAGCAAGGACTTCGAGGGCGCTGAAGCTTTCTTT. This codes for CASKDFEGAEAFF.